A single sample gave rise to the 13 T cell receptor beta chains below, sequenced in a study of tumor and adjacent non-tumor tissue in lung cancer. The template was RNA from unsorted bulk tissue. Distant lung tissue was collected more than 3 cm away from the tumor edge. TCRbeta libraries were built with three rounds of nested PCR, modified from ARM-PCR. TCRdb called the multiplex PCR reads again in MiXCR, with one record for every CDR3 protein. The sample lists approximately 82,000 distinct CDR3 sequences; about 80% were seen once. Specimen: distant non-tumor lung tissue. Receptors originate from a man between 65 and 85 years old with non-small cell lung cancer.

To note about this clonotype: This clone may be a read error of a much larger clone one base away. The V call is TRBV6-1, the J call TRBJ2-1, with a weak D call TRBD2 (6 bases). The CDR3 totals 16 residues. Germline V CDR1 and CDR2: MNHNS, SASEGT. Trimming took off 1 base at V and 8 bases at J, with 18 bases between the two ends. CDR3 nucleotides: TGTGCCAGCAGTGAAGATCCTCGGGGGATATACTATGAGCAGTTCTTC. Translating gives CASSEDPRGIYYEQFF.

Turning to this clonotype: The junction differs from germline at one of its ends, possibly a read error. This sequence joins TRBV4-1 and TRBJ2-1, with 15 bases identical to TRBD2. The CDR3 consists of 15 residues. CDR1 is MGHRA, CDR2 YSYEKL, per germline. CDR3 DNA sequence: TGCACCAGCAGATGGACTAGCGGGGGGGCGAATGAGCAGTTCTTC. It encodes CTSRWTSGGANEQFF.

A word on this clonotype: This may come from a read error, since a much larger clone is one base off. In this CDR3 the conserved last residue, phenylalanine or tryptophan, is missing, so a read error is likely. The chain recombines TRBV5-6 with TRBJ2-3; D not certain. With 4 bases removed from V and 0 bases from J, the gap between germline ends came to 3 bases. The CDR3 contains 12 residues. Germline V lookup: CDR1 SGHDT, CDR2 YYEEEE. The CDR3 nucleotides are TGTGCCAGCAGCCTTAGCACAGATACGCAGTATCTT. This codes for CASSLSTDTQYL.

This clonotype was seen once. This CDR3 fails to terminate in the conserved phenylalanine or tryptophan, so it likely reflects a read error. J is TRBJ2-3 and V is TRBV6-5; D possibly uses TRBD1 or TRBD2 (5 bases each). CDR1 and CDR2 from the germline V gene are MNHEY and SVGAGI. Trimming cost V 2 bases and J 5 bases, with 14 bases left between them. This CDR3 has 15 amino acids. For the CDR3, the DNA is TGTGCCAGCAGTTACGTGCAGGGACGGGGAGATACGCAGTATTTA. This translates into CASSYVQGRGDTQYL.

Details on this clonotype: The conserved final phenylalanine or tryptophan is absent from the CDR3, which likely points to a read error. CDR3 residues: CTSGRAGAGQPQHI. CDR3 in DNA: TGTACCAGCGGCAGGGCGGGGGCGGGGCAGCCCCAGCATATT. The chain links TRBV6-2 or TRBV6-3 to TRBJ1-5; D possibly corresponds to TRBD1 (6 bases). The CDR3 is made up of 14 amino acids. Per the germline V gene, CDR1 is MNHEY and CDR2 is SVGEGT.

As to this clonotype: This may be a read error: a much more frequent sequence differs by one nucleotide. This chain uses TRBV5-6 with TRBJ2-2, with D tentatively TRBD2 (5 bases). The length of the CDR3 is 15 residues. The germline CDR1 and CDR2 sequences are SGHDT and YYEEEE. CDR3 coding DNA: TGTGTCAGCAGCTCCGTCGTCGGGGTTACCGGGGAGCTGTTTTTT. It translates to CVSSSVVGVTGELFF. Full variable domain (rest looked up from reference TRBV5-6 and TRBJ2-2): DAGVTQSPTHLIKTRGQQVTLRCSPKSGHDTVSWYQQALGQGPQFIFQYYEEEERQRGNFPDRFSGHQFPNYSSELNVNALLLGDSALYLCVSSSVVGVTGELFFGEGSRLTVL.

Comments on this clonotype: Sequence at one end of the junction differs from germline and may be a read error. For the CDR3, the DNA is TGTGCCAGCAGCGAATGGGATAGGGCCCCTTCTAGTTCACCCATCCACTTT. It yields the protein CASSEWDRAPSSSPIHF. The chain couples TRBV11-2 to TRBJ1-6; D is ambiguous. This CDR3 has 17 residues. CDR1 and CDR2 (germline): SGHAT, FQNNGV.

This clonotype has more than one count but fewer than ten. The CDR3 coding sequence is TGTATCAGCTCGGATACGTTGGCTAACACTGAAGCTTTCTTT. Residues: CISSDTLANTEAFF. This chain uses TRBV6-2 or TRBV6-3 with TRBJ1-1; no definite D call. This CDR3 comprises 14 residues. CDR1 and CDR2 (germline): MNHEY, SVGEGT.

This clonotype was picked up many times. This chain uses TRBV5-4 with TRBJ1-5; D may be TRBD1 (5 bases). This CDR3 comprises 14 residues. The germline V gene encodes CDR1 SGHNT and CDR2 YYREEE (reference sequence). Trimming took off 0 bases at V and 6 bases at J, with 10 bases between the two ends. The CDR3 loop reads CASSLGGVGQPQHF. CDR3 DNA: TGTGCCAGCAGCTTGGGGGGGGTTGGTCAGCCCCAGCATTTT.

This clonotype was seen at least ten times. CDR3 bases: TGTGCCAGCAGCTTGGTTGGGGTGAACACTGAAGCTTTCTTT. Translating it yields CASSLVGVNTEAFF. This chain links TRBV5-4 with TRBJ1-1; the D is unclear. Trimming removed 0 bases from V and 0 bases from J, with 6 bases in between. CDR3 size: 14 residues. Germline loops: CDR1 SGHNT, CDR2 YYREEE (reference sequence).

The V and J genes are TRBV29-1 and TRBJ2-3; 14 nucleotides agree with TRBD2. V trimming: 6 bases; J trimming: 1 base; junction bases outside the gene matches: 6. Germline V lookup: CDR1 SQVTM, CDR2 ANQGSEA. This CDR3 is 16 amino acids long. The CDR3 spells CSVAGTSGGGTDTQYF. DNA of the CDR3: TGCAGCGTGGCCGGGACTAGCGGGGGTGGCACAGATACGCAGTATTTT.

Remarks on this clonotype: One end of the junction is discordant with germline, which a read error may explain. The chain carries TRBV4-3 and TRBJ2-7; D possibly matches TRBD1 or TRBD2 (5 bases each). Germline V gives CDR1 LGHNA, CDR2 YSLEER. The CDR3 runs to 14 residues. The CDR3 here is CVSSQGTGYYELYF. DNA for the CDR3: TGCGTCAGCAGCCAAGGGACGGGGTACTACGAGCTGTACTTC.

Only one count was recorded for this clonotype. One end of the junction does not line up with germline, which may come from a read error. The CDR3 loop reads CRVDDGSYEHYF. CDR3 nucleotide sequence: TGCAGAGTTGATGACGGTTCCTACGAGCACTACTTT. V is TRBV29-1 and J is TRBJ2-7; no definite D call. The length of the CDR3 is 12 residues. Germline CDR1 SQVTM, CDR2 ANQGSEA.